The T cell receptor (beta chain) under discussion was sequenced for a study of blood T cell repertoires in COVID-19. In the original processing: Estimation of nucleated cell counts relied on the amplification of reference gene primers. Only in-frame clones appear in the TCRdb table, and some are missing; sequencing was by immunoSEQ multiplex PCR. V and J calls and clone size are as listed in that table; D and trimming were resolved from the DNA. This sample has under 400,000 clones, with more than 70% found just once. Clinical history reported by participants formed the basis on which cohorts were assigned. The CDR3 spans 15 residues. V was clipped by 2 bases and J by 4 bases, with 14 bases between them. CDR1 and CDR2 from the germline V gene are MNHEY and SVGAGI.

Sample: PBMCs or T cells enriched from blood (not recorded which). The source is a woman in her twenties or thirties who had been exposed to COVID-19. The J gene is TRBJ1-2, the V gene TRBV6-5; D is ambiguous. CDR3 sequence (DNA): TGTGCCAGCAGTTACGAGACGGCCTCGGGCTATGGCTACACCTTC. Encoded protein: CASSYETASGYGYTF.